This TCR beta chain was recovered during a study of human T cells and chemical hapten exposure. Study-wide context: Sensitization used 2% DPC on 2 cm by 2 cm upper inner arm skin. General study findings and limits: Sensitizing to DPC left TCRs with a frequency above 1 in 1000 unaltered.

Regarding time point: patch test 3, about 24 weeks after DPC sensitization. Treatment noted: therapeutic diphenylcyclopropenone sensitization with weekly scalp DPC. Investigators collected blood before applying each patch test. Per germline, CDR1 MDHEN and CDR2 SYDVKM. This CDR3 contains 14 residues. With regard to this clonotype: Its specificity is unknown. One end of the junction varies from germline; a read error may be responsible.

Study processing details: Samples contained a median of 95,638 TCRs, with a range of 23,224 to 690,600. TCRdb re-called the RACE reads with MiXCR, one entry per CDR3 protein. The authors' filters were not applied to this entry. The profile covers over 80,000 distinct CDR3 sequences, with about a tenth appearing a single time and roughly 1% taken by the ten largest. The clonotype comes from a woman younger than 45 with alopecia areata. Some clones in this sample may be carry-over from other donors' samples. The genes are TRBV28 and TRBJ2-3; unclear D gene. The sequenced sample was whole blood, obtained in connection with sensitization to the hapten diphenylcyclopropenone (DPC). The CDR3 nucleotides read TGTGCCGGCAGTTTGCAATTCCGCACAGATACGCAGTATTTT. This encodes CAGSLQFRTDTQYF.